Reported below is one T cell receptor (beta chain). The antigen is not known. The CDR3 is 13 amino acids. V was cut by 0 bases and J by 5 bases, with 7 bases left in between. The germline CDR1 and CDR2 sequences are SGHRS and YFSETQ. Study findings and constraints: Whole repertoires were not studied in the larger cohort, only one V-J beta rearrangement. Tumor memory CD4+ T cell TCR gene usage clustered with blood and lymph node memory CD4+ cells and lymph node naive CD4+ cells.

Semi-nested PCR with Nested Universal Primer A followed constant-region reverse priming of full-length variable regions. TCRdb itself ran the 5' RACE reads through MiXCR, one entry per CDR3 protein. The table has about 8,200 distinct CDR3 sequences, 68% seen once. Sequencing used tumor-infiltrating naive CD4+ T cells sorted from the breast tumor. Subset denoted: naive CD4+ T cells, CD4+CD45RA+CD25-. The TCR was taken from a female donor with breast cancer. The chain links TRBV5-1 to TRBJ2-3; D unresolved. CDR3: CASSLGPRDTQYF. CDR3 DNA: TGCGCCAGCAGCTTGGGGCCCAGAGATACGCAGTATTTT.